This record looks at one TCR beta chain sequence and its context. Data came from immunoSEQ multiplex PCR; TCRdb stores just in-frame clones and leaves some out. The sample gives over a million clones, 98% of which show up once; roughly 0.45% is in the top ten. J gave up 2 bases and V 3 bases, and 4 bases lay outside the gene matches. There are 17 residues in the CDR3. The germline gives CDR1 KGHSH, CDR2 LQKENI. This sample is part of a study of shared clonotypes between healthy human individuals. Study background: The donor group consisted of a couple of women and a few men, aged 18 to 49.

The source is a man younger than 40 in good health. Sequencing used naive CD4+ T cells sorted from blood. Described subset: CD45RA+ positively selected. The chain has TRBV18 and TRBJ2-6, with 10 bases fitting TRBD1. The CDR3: CASSPRQGAAGANVLTF. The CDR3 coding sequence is TGTGCCAGCTCACCCCGACAGGGGGCTGCTGGGGCCAACGTCCTGACTTTC.